The next 5 T cell receptor beta chains were all read from a single sample in a study of response to subunit inactivated influenza vaccine. TCRdb processed the RT-PCR reads anew with MiXCR; each CDR3 protein has one entry. The repertoire includes hundreds of thousands of distinct CDR3 sequences, 21% of them detected once, and 10% to 13% sits in the top ten. Sample: PBMCs from blood, taken approximately 20 months after vaccination. These receptors originate from a man aged 50 to 75 who received an inactivated influenza vaccine.

This clonotype was seen more than once but under ten times. The chain uses TRBV12-3 or TRBV12-4 and TRBJ1-5, with a weak D call TRBD1 (5 bases). The CDR3 consists of 14 residues. With 3 bases removed from V and 6 bases from J, the gap between germline ends came to 12 bases. CDR3 in DNA: TGTGCCAGCAGTTTTAGGCAGGGTATTCAGCCCCAGCATTTT. It is translated as CASSFRQGIQPQHF.

This clonotype has just a few counts. The chain has TRBV5-1 and TRBJ1-2; weak D call: TRBD1 (6 bases). The CDR3 is 15 residues long. Trimming shortened V by 0 bases and J by 6 bases, and 15 bases separated the two germline ends. CDR1 and CDR2 from the germline V gene are SGHRS and YFSETQ. The CDR3 protein is CASSLVLRGLDGYTF. CDR3 DNA: TGCGCCAGCAGCTTGGTACTCAGGGGTTTGGATGGCTACACCTTC.

The rearrangement joins TRBV20-1 to TRBJ1-2, with 7 positions matching TRBD1. The CDR3 runs 14 residues. J gave up 2 bases and V 6 bases, and 9 bases lay outside the gene matches. The V gene's germline CDR1 is DFQATT and CDR2 SNEGSKA (reference sequence). This chain's CDR3 is CSAKVRQGNYGYTF. CDR3 sequence (DNA): TGCAGTGCAAAGGTCAGACAGGGAAACTATGGCTACACCTTC.

There are many counts of this clonotype. The J gene is TRBJ1-2, the V gene TRBV20-1; possible D gene TRBD1, 5 bases. Germline CDR1 is DFQATT and CDR2 is SNEGSKA (reference sequence). Trimming removed 5 bases from V and 4 bases from J, with 14 bases in between. CDR3 size: 13 residues. CDR3 nucleotide sequence: TGCAGTGCTCCCCATGGGGCGGGCTATGGCTACACCTTC. Its protein is CSAPHGAGYGYTF.

The genes are TRBV6-1 and TRBJ1-5, with 10 bases matching TRBD1. This CDR3 contains 16 residues. Per the germline V gene, CDR1 is MNHNS and CDR2 is SASEGT. Germline trimming cut 6 bases from V and 9 bases from J; bases unmatched to any gene: 14. CDR3 in DNA: TGTGCCAGCAGCCCCCGGGACAGGGGAACATTTTGGCCCCAGCATTTT. This encodes CASSPRDRGTFWPQHF.